These 18 T cell receptor beta chains share one sample of origin, sequenced in a study of blood T cell repertoires in COVID-19. Profiling relied on immunoSEQ multiplex PCR, and the TCRdb table lists in-frame clones only, not all of them. In the table there are under 300,000 clones, 86% of which are singletons. The sample was peripheral blood. These receptors all stem from a woman aged 65 to 85 with COVID-19, enrolled during active disease.

This chain links TRBV6-2 or TRBV6-3 with TRBJ1-5; maybe TRBD1 (5 bases). The germline V gene encodes CDR1 MNHEY and CDR2 SVGEGT. V was pared by 5 bases and J by 11 bases, with 16 bases between. This CDR3 comprises 13 residues. The CDR3 coding sequence is TGTGCCAGCAGTCCGACGCAGGGAATGGCCCAGCATTTT. It translates to CASSPTQGMAQHF.

The rearrangement joins TRBV5-4 to TRBJ1-2; 7 nucleotides match TRBD1. Germline V gene data show CDR1 as SGHNT and CDR2 as YYREEE (reference sequence). V lost 5 bases and J lost 0; bases outside the gene matches: 7. The length of the CDR3 is 15 residues. CDR3: CASSVDRKTNYGYTF. The CDR3 DNA is TGTGCCAGCAGTGTGGACAGGAAAACTAACTATGGCTACACCTTC.

This clone was detected only once. The gene calls are TRBV6-5 and TRBJ1-1; TRBD1 is a possible D gene (6 bases). Germline V lookup: CDR1 MNHEY, CDR2 SVGAGI. V dropped 6 bases and J dropped 4 bases, with 12 bases sitting between them. CDR3 length: 13 residues. The CDR3 protein is CASRVTGLTEAFF. CDR3 in DNA: TGTGCCAGCAGAGTTACAGGGCTCACTGAAGCTTTCTTT.

This chain links TRBV9 with TRBJ2-7; 10 bases line up with TRBD1. Germline CDR1 is SGDLS and CDR2 is YYNGEE. This CDR3 comprises 15 residues. J was trimmed by 2 bases and V by 4 bases; bases with no gene match: 6. The CDR3 coding sequence is TGTGCCAGCAGCCTCCGGGACAGGGGCCCCTACGAGCAGTACTTC. This sequence encodes CASSLRDRGPYEQYF.

V gene TRBV28 combines with J gene TRBJ2-7; TRBD1 might be the D (5 bases). Germline loops: CDR1 MDHEN, CDR2 SYDVKM. CDR3 length: 15 amino acids. V gave up 5 bases and J gave up 2 bases, with 16 bases separating them. Here the CDR3 DNA reads TGTGCCAGCAGTGCTCCAGGGATGAGGACCTACGAGCAGTACTTC. As protein: CASSAPGMRTYEQYF.

V usage is TRBV19 and J usage is TRBJ2-5; 12 bases match TRBD1. The ends lost 3 bases at V and 2 bases at J; junction bases unmatched: 10. CDR3 length equals 18 residues. The germline gives CDR1 LNHDA, CDR2 SQIVND (reference sequence). CDR3 nucleotides: TGTGCCAGTAGTATGCGTCTGGGACAGGGGGCCCGGCAAGAGACCCAGTACTTC. Encoded protein: CASSMRLGQGARQETQYF.

The CDR3 sequence: CASSSGSGWTEAFF. The CDR3 DNA reads TGTGCCAGCAGCTCCGGTTCGGGATGGACTGAAGCTTTCTTT. The gene calls are TRBV6-5 and TRBJ1-1; D remains ambiguous. The length of the CDR3 is 14 residues. V was clipped by 6 bases and J by 5 bases, with 16 bases between them. From germline, CDR1 is MNHEY and CDR2 SVGAGI.

The rearrangement joins TRBV6-5 to TRBJ1-2; D is unresolved. CDR3 length equals 11 residues. Germline CDR1 MNHEY, CDR2 SVGAGI. The V and J ends lost 5 bases and 4 bases respectively, with 5 bases between them. CDR3 DNA: TGTGCCAGCAGTCCGGGCTATGGCTACACCTTC. Its protein product is CASSPGYGYTF.

The chain couples TRBV27 to TRBJ2-7; maybe TRBD1 (6 bases). The CDR3 length is 15 residues. CDR1 MNHEY and CDR2 SMNVEV come from the germline V gene (reference sequence). Trimming removed 3 bases at V and 2 bases at J, with 14 bases between. CDR3 residues: CASSLPRQDPYEQYF. The CDR3 coding sequence is TGTGCCAGCAGTTTGCCCCGACAGGACCCCTACGAGCAGTACTTC.

V gene TRBV2 combines with J gene TRBJ2-5, with 10 bases matching TRBD2. The V gene's germline CDR1 is SNHLY and CDR2 FYNNEI. With V trimmed by 7 bases and J by 7 bases, 12 bases remained unmatched. The CDR3 runs 15 residues. The CDR3 sequence is CASISSGGPFGTQYF. The CDR3 DNA follows: TGTGCCAGCATTTCTAGCGGGGGACCTTTTGGGACCCAGTACTTC.

The rearrangement links TRBV28 to TRBJ1-2, with no clear D. V was cut by 3 bases and J by 7 bases, with 12 bases left in between. This CDR3 has 13 amino acids. From germline, CDR1 is MDHEN and CDR2 SYDVKM. The CDR3: CASSFFGVRGYTF. The CDR3 DNA follows: TGTGCCAGCAGTTTCTTCGGGGTTCGTGGCTACACCTTC.

The rearrangement uses TRBV5-6 and TRBJ1-1; 9 positions agree with TRBD1. V trimming: 3 bases; J trimming: 5 bases; junction bases outside the gene matches: 8. CDR3 size: 15 residues. CDR1 is SGHDT, CDR2 YYEEEE, per germline. The CDR3: CASSWGQGERTEAFF. The CDR3 DNA follows: TGTGCCAGCAGCTGGGGACAGGGAGAGAGGACTGAAGCTTTCTTT. The full variable domain, completed using reference TRBV5-6 and TRBJ1-1, is DAGVTQSPTHLIKTRGQQVTLRCSPKSGHDTVSWYQQALGQGPQFIFQYYEEEERQRGNFPDRFSGHQFPNYSSELNVNALLLGDSALYLCASSWGQGERTEAFFGQGTRLTVV.

The chain uses TRBV11-2 and TRBJ1-3; 8 bases fit TRBD1. This CDR3 is built from 17 residues. CDR1 SGHAT and CDR2 FQNNGV come from the germline V gene. V dropped 0 bases and J dropped 3; count of bases not matched to a gene: 7. The CDR3 DNA follows: TGTGCCAGCAGCTTAGACACGACAGGGGACCATGGAAACACCATATATTTT. Translation gives CASSLDTTGDHGNTIYF. Combining the CDR3 with reference TRBV11-2 and TRBJ1-3 gives the whole variable domain EAGVAQSPRYKIIEKRQSVAFWCNPISGHATLYWYQQILGQGPKLLIQFQNNGVVDDSQLPKDRFSAERLKGVDSTLKIQPAKLEDSAVYLCASSLDTTGDHGNTIYFGEGSWLTVV.

J is TRBJ1-5 and V is TRBV10-3; D uncertain. This CDR3 has 12 residues. In germline, CDR1 is ENHRY, CDR2 SYGVKD. The V end was cut by 6 bases, the J end by 3 bases, with 6 bases between. The CDR3 DNA follows: TGTGCCATCAGCGGGGACAATCAGCCCCAGCATTTT. Protein: CAISGDNQPQHF.

The CDR3 loop is CSVEDPLNTIYF. The CDR3 DNA is TGCAGCGTTGAAGACCCCCTAAACACCATATATTTT. V usage is TRBV29-1 and J usage is TRBJ1-3; the D is unclear. The CDR3 spans 12 residues. Per germline, CDR1 SQVTM and CDR2 ANQGSEA. The V end was cut by 0 bases, the J end by 6 bases, with 6 bases between.

The chain combines TRBV6-5 with TRBJ1-4, with D perhaps TRBD1 (6 bases). This CDR3 is 14 amino acids long. V was pared by 5 bases and J by 1 base, with 8 bases between. CDR1 and CDR2 from the germline V gene are MNHEY and SVGAGI. This CDR3 is CASSTGRTNEKLFF. CDR3 coding DNA: TGTGCCAGCAGTACAGGGAGAACTAATGAAAAACTGTTTTTT.

This clone was detected only once. The chain employs TRBV25-1 and TRBJ1-1; 9 bases match TRBD1. The ends lost 4 bases at V and 5 bases at J; junction bases unmatched: 2. The CDR3 covers 13 residues. Germline-derived CDR1 and CDR2 are MGHDK and SYGVNS. CDR3 in amino acids: CASSADRGTEAFF. DNA of the CDR3: TGTGCCAGCAGTGCGGACAGGGGTACTGAAGCTTTCTTT.

This chain connects TRBV6-1 to TRBJ1-5; the D is unclear. Trimming pared 1 base from V and 11 bases from J, leaving 9 bases between. CDR1 is MNHNS, CDR2 SASEGT, per germline. The CDR3 extends over 12 amino acids. CDR3: CASSEVRRAQHF. The CDR3 nucleotides read TGTGCCAGCAGTGAAGTAAGGAGGGCCCAGCATTTT.